The 32 T cell receptor beta chains listed next were all sequenced from one sample in a study of T cell repertoires in cytomegalovirus infection. MiXCR, applied by TCRdb to the reads, yields one record per CDR3 protein. The data contain roughly 500,000 distinct CDR3 sequences, approximately 15% of them singletons. Sequencing was performed on CD8+ T cells from PBMCs. These receptors all come from a human donor in good health (CMV status not recorded). Some clones in this sample may be carry-over from other donors' samples.

Only a few counts were recorded for this clonotype. The rearrangement joins TRBV5-1 to TRBJ2-1; 14 bases agree with TRBD2. This CDR3 spans 19 amino acids. The germline gives CDR1 SGHRS, CDR2 YFSETQ. V lost 0 bases, J lost 0 bases, and 5 bases stayed unmatched. The CDR3 sequence: CASSLAGLAGGSSYNEQFF. The DNA of the CDR3 is TGCGCCAGCAGCTTGGCAGGACTAGCGGGGGGAAGCTCCTACAATGAGCAGTTCTTC.

The sample holds many counts of this clonotype. The J gene is TRBJ2-7, the V gene TRBV7-6; possibly TRBD2 for D (7 bases). Germline values: CDR1 SGHVS, CDR2 FNYEAQ. The CDR3 loop spans 15 amino acids. Deletions cut 4 bases from V and 4 bases from J, with 17 bases between. Written as DNA, the CDR3 is TGTGCCAGCAGCTCAGCACGGGGGGCTGGTTACGAGCAGTACTTC. Protein product: CASSSARGAGYEQYF. The entire variable domain, with the rest obtained from reference TRBV7-6 and TRBJ2-7, is as follows: GAGVSQSPRYKVTKRGQDVALRCDPISGHVSLYWYRQALGQGPEFLTYFNYEAQQDKSGLPNDRFSAERPEGSISTLTIQRTEQRDSAMYRCASSSARGAGYEQYFGPGTRLTVT.

At least ten counts were recorded for this clonotype. The chain links TRBV12-3 or TRBV12-4 to TRBJ2-1; 12 bases agree with TRBD2. There are 19 residues in the CDR3. V gave up 0 bases and J gave up 10 bases; unmatched junction bases: 16. The CDR3 spells CASSLARGAPGLAGLEQFF. In DNA, the CDR3 is TGTGCCAGCAGTTTAGCGCGGGGAGCCCCGGGACTAGCGGGTTTAGAGCAGTTCTTC.

The chain recombines TRBV10-3 with TRBJ1-2; TRBD1 agrees at 10 bases. With 2 bases clipped from V and 4 bases from J, the junction kept 4 bases outside the gene matches. The CDR3 contains 15 residues. The V gene's germline CDR1 is ENHRY and CDR2 SYGVKD. CDR3 amino acids: CAISETDRGTYGYTF. DNA for the CDR3: TGTGCCATCAGTGAGACGGACAGGGGGACCTATGGCTACACCTTC.

On this clonotype: A much larger clone is a single base away; this may be a read error. The chain employs TRBV6-5 and TRBJ2-1, with no clear D. Germline CDR1 MNHEY, CDR2 SVGAGI. The CDR3 length is 15 residues. CDR3 protein: CASRRTSLTVFEQLF. CDR3 bases: TGTGCCAGCAGACGCACCTCCCTTACAGTCTTCGAGCAGCTCTTC.

This clonotype has more than one count but fewer than ten. The V gene is TRBV12-3 or TRBV12-4, the J gene TRBJ2-7, with TRBD1 matching 9 bases. The CDR3 is 14 amino acids. V was clipped by 6 bases and J by 0 bases; unmatched bases: 3. The CDR3 nucleotides are TGTGCCAGCAGCCCACAGGGGGCCTCCTACGAGCAGTACTTC. It specifies CASSPQGASYEQYF.

This clonotype was seen many times. The chain is built from TRBV4-1 and TRBJ1-5; D remains unclear. Germline assignment: CDR1 MGHRA and CDR2 YSYEKL. The CDR3 totals 17 residues. V lost 4 bases and J lost 2, with 18 bases in between. In DNA, the CDR3 is TGCGCCAGCAGCCTTTACTTCGGATTGGAGGGCAATCAGCCCCAGCATTTT. Translated, it gives CASSLYFGLEGNQPQHF.

This clonotype turned up a few times. V and J are TRBV12-3 or TRBV12-4 and TRBJ2-2; D is ambiguous. Trimming stripped 8 bases from V and 5 bases from J, with 9 bases between. This CDR3 is 12 amino acids long. The CDR3 nucleotides are TGTGCCAGCCACGTTGGGACCGGGGAGCTGTTTTTT. Its protein product is CASHVGTGELFF.

A few counts support this clonotype. The rearrangement uses TRBV18 and TRBJ2-1; D is undetermined. CDR1 is KGHSH, CDR2 LQKENI, per germline. V shed 1 base and J shed 6 bases, with 16 bases lying between them. The CDR3 is 16 amino acids. This CDR3 is CASSPRETKLVNEQFF. In DNA, the CDR3 is TGTGCCAGCTCACCACGGGAAACAAAATTAGTCAATGAGCAGTTCTTC.

V is TRBV7-6 and J is TRBJ2-7; TRBD2 agrees at 11 bases. V gave up 4 bases and J gave up 6 bases; unmatched junction bases: 17. The germline V gene has CDR1 SGHVS and CDR2 FNYEAQ. This CDR3 region has 18 residues. CDR3 nucleotides: TGTGCCAGCAGCTCAACAACGGCCTTAGCGGGGGGGCGGTTCGAGCAGTACTTC. Amino acids: CASSSTTALAGGRFEQYF.

This clonotype was seen many times. This chain's CDR3 is CASSLSRQNGYTF. The CDR3 bases are TGTGCCAGCAGTTTATCCCGACAGAACGGCTACACCTTC. The chain recombines TRBV27 with TRBJ1-2, with a possible D match to TRBD1 (5 bases). The V gene lost 0 bases and the J gene lost 8 bases, with 10 bases spanning the gap. Germline V lookup: CDR1 MNHEY, CDR2 SMNVEV (reference sequence). The CDR3 consists of 13 residues.

The table lists this clonotype with a few counts. This chain joins TRBV2 and TRBJ1-1, with TRBD1 matching 10 bases. From germline, CDR1 is SNHLY and CDR2 FYNNEI. With 6 bases clipped from V and 4 bases from J, the junction kept 5 bases outside the gene matches. This CDR3 spans 14 amino acids. Here the CDR3 reads CASRGQGDGTEAFF. CDR3 sequence (DNA): TGTGCCAGCAGAGGACAGGGGGATGGCACTGAAGCTTTCTTT.

Points on this clonotype: A junction end diverges from the germline sequence, so it may reflect a read error. The chain recombines TRBV7-3 with TRBJ2-7, with TRBD1 as a possible D gene (6 bases). Germline-derived CDR1 and CDR2 are SGHTA and FQGTGA. The CDR3 length is 14 residues. The CDR3 here is CASRSTGHTYEQYF. DNA of the CDR3: TGTGCAAGCAGGAGTACAGGGCACACCTACGAGCAGTACTTC.

The chain links TRBV9 to TRBJ1-5; a possible D gene is TRBD1 (5 bases). This CDR3 spans 15 amino acids. V lost 0 bases and J 3 bases, leaving 10 bases between the germline ends. Looked up from germline, CDR1 is SGDLS and CDR2 is YYNGEE. The CDR3 bases are TGTGCCAGCAGCGTAGGGGGGGGAGTCAATCAGCCCCAGCATTTT. Translating gives CASSVGGGVNQPQHF.

The V call is TRBV28, the J call TRBJ2-5; D may match TRBD1 or TRBD2 (5 bases each). The CDR3 covers 14 residues. V was cut by 5 bases and J by 5 bases, with 15 bases left in between. Germline CDR1 and CDR2: MDHEN and SYDVKM. Here the CDR3 DNA reads TGTGCCAGCAGTCTGCGTCGACAGCGGGAGACCCAGTACTTC. Protein product: CASSLRRQRETQYF.

This clonotype was counted ten times or more. The rearrangement uses TRBV12-3 or TRBV12-4 and TRBJ1-5; 11 bases agree with TRBD1. Trimming removed 0 bases from V and 4 bases from J; junction bases left unmatched: 5. This CDR3 is 17 amino acids long. The CDR3 protein is CASSLANRDRGNQPQHF. The CDR3 coding sequence is TGTGCCAGCAGTTTAGCGAATCGGGACAGGGGGAATCAGCCCCAGCATTTT.

This clonotype came up many times. The V and J genes are TRBV29-1 and TRBJ2-1, with 9 bases aligning to TRBD1. There are 16 residues in the CDR3. Trimming cost V 6 bases and J 2 bases; bases outside gene matches: 11. CDR1 SQVTM and CDR2 ANQGSEA come from the germline V gene. The CDR3 here is CSVRRRTGDTYNEQFF. The CDR3 DNA follows: TGCAGCGTGCGACGAAGGACAGGGGACACCTACAATGAGCAGTTCTTC.

There are many counts of this clonotype. The chain has TRBV19 and TRBJ2-2; D is perhaps TRBD1 or TRBD2 (5 bases each). V lost 5 bases and J lost 9, with 34 bases in between. The germline V gene encodes CDR1 LNHDA and CDR2 SQIVND (reference sequence). This CDR3 is 20 amino acids long. The CDR3 DNA sequence: TGTGCCAGTAGTCTGCGACCCATGACAGAGACGTTCGGGAATTCGAGGGAGCTGTTTTTT. This codes for CASSLRPMTETFGNSRELFF.

The rearrangement joins TRBV7-6 to TRBJ2-7, with no clear D. CDR1 and CDR2 from the germline V gene are SGHVS and FNYEAQ. Trimming cost V 5 bases and J 2 bases, with 16 bases left between them. The CDR3 contains 15 residues. CDR3 in DNA: TGTGCCAGCAGCCCCCCCGCAAGGCCCGCCTACGAGCAGTACTTC. Translation: CASSPPARPAYEQYF. The full variable domain, completed using reference TRBV7-6 and TRBJ2-7, is GAGVSQSPRYKVTKRGQDVALRCDPISGHVSLYWYRQALGQGPEFLTYFNYEAQQDKSGLPNDRFSAERPEGSISTLTIQRTEQRDSAMYRCASSPPARPAYEQYFGPGTRLTVT.

There are a few counts of this clonotype. This chain links TRBV3-1 with TRBJ2-3; TRBD2 agrees at 12 bases. This CDR3 is 16 amino acids long. The V segment lost 1 base and the J segment 4 bases; nucleotides outside the gene matches: 3. The germline V gene has CDR1 LGHDT and CDR2 YNNKEL (reference sequence). CDR3 loop: CASSQASGGEADTQYF. The DNA for the CDR3 is TGTGCCAGCAGCCAAGCTAGCGGGGGGGAAGCAGATACGCAGTATTTT.

CDR3 in DNA: TGCAGTGCTTCTGACCGGGACAAATCCTACAATGAGCAGTTCTTC. This codes for CSASDRDKSYNEQFF. The rearrangement links TRBV20-1 to TRBJ2-1; the D gene is possibly TRBD1 (6 bases). The germline gives CDR1 DFQATT, CDR2 SNEGSKA (reference sequence). The CDR3 runs 15 residues. V was cut by 5 bases and J by 1 base, with 15 bases left in between.

The V gene is TRBV9, the J gene TRBJ2-7; perhaps D is TRBD1 or TRBD2 (5 bases each). The CDR3 runs 15 residues. Germline loops: CDR1 SGDLS, CDR2 YYNGEE. The germline V and J ends were trimmed by 3 bases and 3 bases, with 16 bases remaining between them. CDR3 bases: TGTGCCAGCAGCGCGGGACCCGGGGCCGGCTACGAGCAGTACTTC. Translated, it gives CASSAGPGAGYEQYF.

V usage is TRBV28 and J usage is TRBJ2-7; 9 bases agree with TRBD2. In germline, CDR1 is MDHEN, CDR2 SYDVKM. J was trimmed by 3 bases and V by 5 bases; bases with no gene match: 8. CDR3 length equals 15 residues. The CDR3 DNA reads as TGTGCCAGCAGTATTGGGACTAGCAGAAACTACGAGCAGTACTTC. Its protein is CASSIGTSRNYEQYF.

This chain connects TRBV20-1 to TRBJ2-2; 12 nucleotides match TRBD2. Germline trimming cut 5 bases from V and 5 bases from J; bases unmatched to any gene: 12. This CDR3 comprises 17 residues. CDR1 DFQATT and CDR2 SNEGSKA come from the germline V gene (reference sequence). The chain's CDR3 is CSAPGSPSGRGTGELFF. The CDR3 nucleotides read TGCAGTGCTCCCGGGAGTCCTAGCGGGAGGGGTACCGGGGAGCTGTTTTTT.

The chain employs TRBV19 and TRBJ1-1; D is unresolved. Trimming removed 3 bases at V and 5 bases at J, with 7 bases between. CDR1 and CDR2 (germline): LNHDA, SQIVND (reference sequence). This CDR3 region has 12 residues. The chain's CDR3 is CASSIGPTEAFF. CDR3 in DNA: TGTGCCAGTAGTATCGGGCCGACTGAAGCTTTCTTT.

This clonotype was seen ten or more times. This rearrangement joins TRBV12-3 or TRBV12-4 to TRBJ2-1, with 10 nucleotides matching TRBD2. CDR3 length equals 15 residues. With V trimmed by 3 bases and J by 10 bases, 9 bases remained unmatched. For the CDR3, the DNA is TGTGCCAGCAGTTTGGCTAGCGGGGGACATAGAGAGCAGTTCTTC. Encoded protein: CASSLASGGHREQFF.

This clonotype showed up many times. The chain joins TRBV15 to TRBJ2-5, with D uncertain. V was clipped by 0 bases and J by 5 bases, with 7 bases between them. The CDR3 is made up of 13 amino acids. CDR1 and CDR2 (germline): LNHNV, YYDKDF (reference sequence). The CDR3 region has the DNA TGTGCCACCAGCAGAGAAGACGTGGAGACCCAGTACTTC. This codes for CATSREDVETQYF.

The chain joins TRBV5-4 to TRBJ2-2; the D call may be TRBD1 or TRBD2 (5 bases each). The CDR3 is 17 residues long. Trimming shortened V by 4 bases and J by 2 bases, and 18 bases separated the two germline ends. CDR1 is SGHNT and CDR2 is YYREEE in the germline V gene (reference sequence). The CDR3 sequence: CASSRGKRGVNTGELFF. The CDR3 DNA is TGTGCCAGCAGCAGGGGCAAGAGAGGGGTTAACACCGGGGAGCTGTTTTTT.

This clonotype was counted between two and nine times. This chain uses TRBV19 with TRBJ1-1, with 7 bases aligning to TRBD1. CDR3 length: 14 residues. The J segment lost 5 bases and the V segment lost 6 bases, leaving 9 bases of the junction unmatched. Germline V gives CDR1 LNHDA, CDR2 SQIVND (reference sequence). In nucleotides, the CDR3 is TGTGCCAGTAGATCTACAGGGGTTGGGACTGAAGCTTTCTTT. This encodes CASRSTGVGTEAFF.

This clonotype has a handful of counts. CDR3 region: CASSYETEGQTYEQYF. For the CDR3, the DNA is TGTGCCAGCAGTTACGAGACGGAGGGGCAGACCTACGAGCAGTACTTC. The chain couples TRBV6-2 or TRBV6-3 to TRBJ2-7; D is perhaps TRBD2 (6 bases). The V end was cut by 2 bases, the J end by 2 bases, with 16 bases between. This CDR3 comprises 16 residues. Germline V gene lookup returns CDR1 MNHEY and CDR2 SVGEGT.

The chain has TRBV6-2 or TRBV6-3 and TRBJ1-5, with a possible D match to TRBD1 (5 bases). This CDR3 is built from 16 residues. Germline CDR1 MNHEY, CDR2 SVGEGT. Trimming cost V 7 bases and J 4 bases, with 20 bases left between them. The DNA of the CDR3 is TGTGCCAGCACCCCCCCCGGGGGACGGGGGAATCAGCCCCAGCATTTT. This encodes CASTPPGGRGNQPQHF.

The rearrangement uses TRBV29-1 and TRBJ2-1; D is ambiguous. CDR3 length: 9 residues. Trimming left V 8 bases short and J 9 bases short, with 8 bases between. The germline CDR1 and CDR2 sequences are SQVTM and ANQGSEA. CDR3 nucleotide sequence: TGCAGCTCTGACTGTGAGCAGTTCTTC. Protein product: CSSDCEQFF.